One sample yielded the 25 T cell receptor beta chains listed below, sequenced in a study of T cell responses to AZD1222 COVID-19 vaccine. This table comes from immunoSEQ multiplex PCR, and its TCRdb copy is limited to in-frame clones, with some not included. The sample records around 99,000 clones, approximately 90% being singletons. Specimen: peripheral blood, collected on day 0 of AZD1222 vaccination. The receptors stem from an adult in good health.

This chain connects TRBV12-5 to TRBJ1-1; perhaps TRBD1 as D (6 bases). Germline V CDR1 and CDR2: LGHNT, FRNRAP. V gave up 8 bases and J gave up 5 bases, with 15 bases separating them. This CDR3 has 13 residues. The CDR3 loop is CASSPQGWTEAFF. In nucleotides, the CDR3 is TGTGCTAGTTCACCACAGGGCTGGACTGAAGCTTTCTTT.

The chain has TRBV7-8 and TRBJ2-2; TRBD1 might be the D (6 bases). The CDR3 extends over 15 amino acids. V lost 4 bases and J 5 bases, leaving 14 bases between the germline ends. Germline CDR1 SGHVS, CDR2 FQNEAQ. CDR3 sequence: CASSSRTGKTGELFF. The DNA for the CDR3 is TGTGCCAGCAGCTCCCGTACAGGGAAGACCGGGGAGCTGTTTTTT.

This sequence joins TRBV15 and TRBJ1-6; possibly TRBD1 for D (5 bases). With 3 bases removed from V and 12 bases from J, the gap between germline ends came to 18 bases. The CDR3 consists of 15 residues. Germline V lookup: CDR1 LNHNV, CDR2 YYDKDF (reference sequence). DNA of the CDR3: TGTGCCACCAGCAGGGCAAACAGTGGGGGAATACCCCTCCACTTT. Protein: CATSRANSGGIPLHF.

The rearrangement uses TRBV5-1 and TRBJ1-1; possibly TRBD1 for D (5 bases). Trimming took 3 bases from V and 2 from J, leaving 11 bases between them. The V gene's germline CDR1 is SGHRS and CDR2 YFSETQ. The CDR3 runs 14 residues. The CDR3, as DNA: TGCGCCAGCAGCTCGACCAGGGTTAACACTGAAGCTTTCTTT. It is translated as CASSSTRVNTEAFF.

The rearrangement links TRBV19 to TRBJ2-7, with D tentatively TRBD1 or TRBD2 (6 bases each). V shed 2 bases and J shed 2 bases, with 10 bases lying between them. The V gene's germline CDR1 is LNHDA and CDR2 SQIVND (reference sequence). The CDR3 is 14 amino acids. CDR3: CASSIRGPTYEQYF. For the CDR3, the DNA is TGTGCCAGTAGTATACGGGGGCCGACCTACGAGCAGTACTTC. Full variable domain (outside the CDR3, taken from reference TRBV19 and TRBJ2-7): DGGITQSPKYLFRKEGQNVTLSCEQNLNHDAMYWYRQDPGQGLRLIYYSQIVNDFQKGDIAEGYSVSREKKESFPLTVTSAQKNPTAFYLCASSIRGPTYEQYFGPGTRLTVT.

The CDR3 nucleotides read TGTGCTAGTGGTTCCCTCTCGGGGACAGGGAGCGGCTTTCAGCCCCAGCATTTT. The encoded protein is CASGSLSGTGSGFQPQHF. This sequence joins TRBV12-5 and TRBJ1-5; 9 nucleotides line up with TRBD1. The CDR3 is 18 amino acids. Germline CDR1 and CDR2: LGHNT and FRNRAP. V gave up 4 bases and J gave up 6 bases; unmatched junction bases: 16.

The rearrangement uses TRBV19 and TRBJ2-6; D possibly corresponds to TRBD1 (5 bases). The CDR3 runs to 15 residues. In germline, CDR1 is LNHDA, CDR2 SQIVND (reference sequence). Between the trimmed V and J ends, which lost 10 bases and 6 bases, there was a span of 19 bases. The CDR3 region is CANRIDRFEANVLTF. CDR3 DNA: TGTGCCAACCGAATCGACAGATTTGAGGCCAACGTCCTGACTTTC.

The chain carries TRBV5-4 and TRBJ2-5; D is ambiguous. Germline V CDR1 and CDR2: SGHNT, YYREEE (reference sequence). This CDR3 is 14 amino acids long. Trimming took off 4 bases at V and 5 bases at J, with 15 bases between the two ends. CDR3 sequence reads: CASSQQGRRETQYF. The CDR3 DNA is TGTGCCAGCAGCCAACAAGGTCGACGGGAGACCCAGTACTTC.

The chain couples TRBV19 to TRBJ2-3; perhaps TRBD1 as D (6 bases). The CDR3 loop spans 16 amino acids. CDR1 and CDR2 (germline): LNHDA, SQIVND (reference sequence). V was shortened by 0 bases and J by 1 base, with 11 bases between the two germline ends. This CDR3 is CASSIDQGFGTDTQYF. In DNA form, the CDR3 reads TGTGCCAGTAGTATAGATCAGGGGTTCGGCACAGATACGCAGTATTTT.

The rearrangement links TRBV2 to TRBJ2-7, with 10 bases identical to TRBD2. The CDR3 has 15 amino acids. Germline V CDR1 and CDR2: SNHLY, FYNNEI. V dropped 6 bases and J dropped 6; count of bases not matched to a gene: 11. In nucleotides, the CDR3 is TGTGCCAGCAGATATATAGCGGGGGGTCCTCTCGAGCAGTACTTC. Residues: CASRYIAGGPLEQYF.

The chain combines TRBV18 with TRBJ2-1; D unclear. The germline CDR1 and CDR2 sequences are KGHSH and LQKENI. CDR3 size: 13 residues. Trimming left V 3 bases short and J 8 bases short, with 11 bases between. The CDR3 loop reads CASSPLVDDEQFF. The DNA of the CDR3 is TGTGCCAGCTCACCCCTCGTGGACGATGAGCAGTTCTTC.

About this clone itself: This sample also contains other DNA sequences that code for the same CDR3. The chain carries TRBV3-1 (or the pseudogene TRBV3-2) and TRBJ1-6, with D uncertain. The germline V and J ends were trimmed by 4 bases and 10 bases, with 8 bases remaining between them. The CDR3 is 12 residues long. Germline loops: CDR1 LGHDT, CDR2 YNNKEL (reference sequence). The CDR3 protein is CASSLVESPLHF. The CDR3 DNA sequence: TGTGCCAGCAGCCTAGTAGAGTCACCCCTCCACTTT.

This chain connects TRBV6-5 to TRBJ1-1; no clear D. V was pared by 7 bases and J by 0 bases, with 15 bases between. The germline V gene encodes CDR1 MNHEY and CDR2 SVGAGI. This CDR3 has 15 amino acids. The CDR3 loop reads CASKTTSGMNTEAFF. The CDR3 DNA reads as TGTGCCAGCAAGACAACTTCTGGGATGAACACTGAAGCTTTCTTT.

The gene calls are TRBV4-2 and TRBJ1-1; D remains unclear. Trimming shortened V by 2 bases and J by 5 bases, and 15 bases separated the two germline ends. The CDR3 sequence is 15 residues long. CDR1 LGHNA and CDR2 YNFKEQ come from the germline V gene. Here the CDR3 reads CASSQYDGVETEAFF. The CDR3 bases are TGTGCCAGCAGCCAATACGACGGTGTAGAAACTGAAGCTTTCTTT.

The rearrangement joins TRBV7-2 to TRBJ2-3; D is uncertain. V gave up 0 bases and J gave up 3 bases, with 10 bases separating them. The CDR3 is made up of 15 amino acids. The germline gives CDR1 SGHTA, CDR2 FQGNSA. The CDR3 region is CASSLAPFLTDTQYF. The CDR3 nucleotides are TGTGCCAGCAGCTTAGCGCCCTTCTTAACAGATACGCAGTATTTT.

The chain combines TRBV5-1 with TRBJ2-7; 7 nucleotides agree with TRBD1. The CDR3 totals 13 residues. In germline, CDR1 is SGHRS, CDR2 YFSETQ. V was pared by 4 bases and J by 6 bases, with 7 bases of the junction left unmatched. CDR3 residues: CASSPTGVREQYF. CDR3 DNA sequence: TGCGCCAGCAGCCCAACAGGGGTTCGCGAGCAGTACTTC.

The chain carries TRBV11-3 and TRBJ1-3; D is ambiguous. V dropped 0 bases and J dropped 9 bases, with 9 bases sitting between them. Germline V gene sequence: CDR1 SGHNT, CDR2 YENEEA. This CDR3 is built from 13 residues. CDR3 loop: CASSLDGEGTIYF. CDR3 nucleotide sequence: TGTGCCAGCAGCTTAGACGGGGAAGGCACCATATATTTT. Looking up the rest from reference TRBV11-3 and TRBJ1-3 gives the full variable domain: EAGVVQSPRYKIIEKKQPVAFWCNPISGHNTLYWYLQNLGQGPELLIRYENEEAVDDSQLPKDRFSAERLKGVDSTLKIQPAELGDSAVYLCASSLDGEGTIYFGEGSWLTVV.

The chain recombines TRBV11-2 with TRBJ1-2; 7 positions match TRBD1. With 1 base clipped from V and 5 bases from J, the junction kept 4 bases outside the gene matches. CDR3 length: 14 amino acids. The germline CDR1 and CDR2 sequences are SGHAT and FQNNGV. The CDR3 DNA follows: TGTGCCAGCAGCTTAGTAAGGGACAGATATGGCTACACCTTC. Translated: CASSLVRDRYGYTF.

The chain uses TRBV7-2 and TRBJ2-7; D is tentatively TRBD1 or TRBD2 (5 bases each). V lost 2 bases and J lost 2, with 13 bases in between. The CDR3 has 15 residues. Germline CDR1 SGHTA, CDR2 FQGNSA. CDR3 sequence: CASSLNGGAPYEQYF. CDR3 DNA: TGTGCCAGCAGCTTAAATGGGGGTGCCCCCTACGAGCAGTACTTC. The full variable domain, completed using reference TRBV7-2 and TRBJ2-7, is GAGVSQSPSNKVTEKGKDVELRCDPISGHTALYWYRQSLGQGLEFLIYFQGNSAPDKSGLPSDRFSAERTGGSVSTLTIQRTQQEDSAVYLCASSLNGGAPYEQYFGPGTRLTVT.

This clone was observed a few times. This chain links TRBV5-1 with TRBJ2-3; possibly TRBD1 or TRBD2 for D (6 bases each). The germline V gene has CDR1 SGHRS and CDR2 YFSETQ. The CDR3 covers 14 residues. V lost 2 bases and J lost 1, with 8 bases in between. CDR3 DNA sequence: TGCGCCAGCAGCTTAGGGGGGCGCACAGATACGCAGTATTTT. It codes for CASSLGGRTDTQYF. The entire variable domain, with the rest obtained from reference TRBV5-1 and TRBJ2-3, is as follows: KAGVTQTPRYLIKTRGQQVTLSCSPISGHRSVSWYQQTPGQGLQFLFEYFSETQRNKGNFPGRFSGRQFSNSRSEMNVSTLELGDSALYLCASSLGGRTDTQYFGPGTRLTVL.

This clone occurred once. V gene TRBV3-1 (or the pseudogene TRBV3-2) combines with J gene TRBJ2-3; D is undetermined. The CDR3 is 16 residues long. Germline V CDR1 and CDR2: LGHDT, YNNKEL (reference sequence). Deletions cut 0 bases from V and 1 base from J, with 11 bases between. The CDR3: CASSQEATRGTDTQYF. The CDR3 DNA sequence: TGTGCCAGCAGCCAAGAGGCAACCCGAGGCACAGATACGCAGTATTTT.

The rearrangement uses TRBV5-4 and TRBJ2-2; 7 bases agree with TRBD2. After removal of 4 bases from V and 6 bases from J, the junction contained 9 bases not matched to a gene. CDR3 length: 15 amino acids. CDR1 and CDR2 from the germline V gene are SGHNT and YYREEE (reference sequence). The CDR3, as DNA: TGTGCCAGCAGCGGCCCGGGACTACGATCCGGGGAGCTGTTTTTT. The encoded protein is CASSGPGLRSGELFF.

The chain uses TRBV2 and TRBJ2-3; the match to TRBD1 covers 7 bases. Germline CDR1 is SNHLY and CDR2 is FYNNEI. This CDR3 has 16 residues. Trimming removed 10 bases from V and 3 bases from J; junction bases left unmatched: 16. CDR3 nucleotides: TGTGCCACTACACCAAGACAGGGAAGGGGGACAGATACGCAGTATTTT. It yields the protein CATTPRQGRGTDTQYF.

This rearrangement joins TRBV5-1 to TRBJ2-6; unclear D gene. V was pared by 1 base and J by 0 bases, with 8 bases between. The CDR3 has 16 residues. Per germline, CDR1 SGHRS and CDR2 YFSETQ. Here the CDR3 DNA reads TGCGCCAGCAGCTTGTCACTCGGCTCTGGGGCCAACGTCCTGACTTTC. It is translated as CASSLSLGSGANVLTF.

The genes are TRBV9 and TRBJ2-5; maybe TRBD2 (7 bases). V was shortened by 3 bases and J by 2 bases, with 14 bases between the two germline ends. This CDR3 is built from 15 residues. The germline gives CDR1 SGDLS, CDR2 YYNGEE. The DNA for the CDR3 is TGTGCCAGCAGCGGATACGGGGGGACACAAGAGACCCAGTACTTC. It specifies CASSGYGGTQETQYF.